This TCR beta chain was documented in a study of T cell clonotyping in hematopoietic cell transplantation. Study overall: Cytoreduction preceded collection of pretransplant recipient samples.

Libraries were prepared by immunoSEQ multiplex PCR; TCRdb keeps only in-frame clonotypes and omits some of them. The repertoire holds roughly 11,000 clones, more than 90% seen once, with 13% in the top ten. Regarding time point: recipient sample about 28 days before transplant, after cytoreduction. V was pared by 10 bases and J by 1 base, with 3 bases of the junction left unmatched. CDR1 LNHDA and CDR2 SQIVND come from the germline V gene (reference sequence). The CDR3 spans 14 residues. Whole-study results and caveats: Cells were unsorted, so CD4 and CD8 contributions were not separated. At the given depth, recipient repertoires were over 95% de novo clonotypes. Pathologically expanded recipient clonotypes increased progressively from day 30 to day 180 as diversity fell.

Comments on this clone: Its antigen is currently unknown.

This sample comprised peripheral blood mononuclear cells, obtained before stem cell transplant. The genes are TRBV19 and TRBJ2-6; 8 bases map to TRBD2. The sequence was obtained from a woman aged 40 to 50 with acute myeloid leukemia. Some clones in this sample may be carry-over from other donors' samples. The CDR3 DNA reads TGTGCCACCCGGGAGGGGTCTGGGGCCAACGTCCTGACTTTC. The encoded protein is CATREGSGANVLTF.